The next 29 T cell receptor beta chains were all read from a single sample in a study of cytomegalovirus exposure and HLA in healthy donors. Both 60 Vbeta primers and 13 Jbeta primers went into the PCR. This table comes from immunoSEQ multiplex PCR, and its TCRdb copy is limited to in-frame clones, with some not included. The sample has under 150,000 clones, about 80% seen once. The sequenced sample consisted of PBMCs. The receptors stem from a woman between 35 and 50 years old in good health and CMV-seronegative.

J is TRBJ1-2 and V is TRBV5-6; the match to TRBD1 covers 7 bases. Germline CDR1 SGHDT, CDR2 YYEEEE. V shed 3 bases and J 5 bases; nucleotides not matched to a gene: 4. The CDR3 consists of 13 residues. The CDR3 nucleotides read TGTGCCAGCAGCTCTACAGGGGAGTATGGCTACACCTTC. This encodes CASSSTGEYGYTF.

CDR3 bases: TGCGCCAGCAGCCAAGATACGGGGGGACATCAGCCCCAGCATTTT. Protein: CASSQDTGGHQPQHF. The rearrangement uses TRBV4-3 and TRBJ1-5; TRBD1 might be the D (5 bases). This CDR3 has 15 amino acids. Germline V gene sequence: CDR1 LGHNA, CDR2 YSLEER. Trimming took off 0 bases at V and 5 bases at J, with 11 bases between the two ends.

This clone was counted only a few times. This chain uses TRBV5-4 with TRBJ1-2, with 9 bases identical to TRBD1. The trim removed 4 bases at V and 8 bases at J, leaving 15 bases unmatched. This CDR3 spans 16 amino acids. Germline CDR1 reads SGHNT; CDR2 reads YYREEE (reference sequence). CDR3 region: CASSPGQGNFPGGYTF. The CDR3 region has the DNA TGTGCCAGCAGCCCTGGACAGGGGAATTTTCCGGGGGGCTACACCTTC.

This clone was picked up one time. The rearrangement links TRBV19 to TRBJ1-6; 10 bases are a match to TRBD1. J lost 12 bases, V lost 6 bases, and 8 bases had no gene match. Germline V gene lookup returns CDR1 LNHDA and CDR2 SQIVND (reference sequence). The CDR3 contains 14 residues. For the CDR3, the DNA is TGTGCCAGTAGCGGGACAGGGGAGTATGGACCCCTCCACTTT. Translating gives CASSGTGEYGPLHF.

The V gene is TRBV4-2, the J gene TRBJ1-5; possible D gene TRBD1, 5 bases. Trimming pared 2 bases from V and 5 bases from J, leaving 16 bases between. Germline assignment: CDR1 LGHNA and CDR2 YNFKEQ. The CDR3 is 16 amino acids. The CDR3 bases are TGTGCCAGCAGCCAATCAGTCGCGGGGGAAGATCAGCCCCAGCATTTT. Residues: CASSQSVAGEDQPQHF.

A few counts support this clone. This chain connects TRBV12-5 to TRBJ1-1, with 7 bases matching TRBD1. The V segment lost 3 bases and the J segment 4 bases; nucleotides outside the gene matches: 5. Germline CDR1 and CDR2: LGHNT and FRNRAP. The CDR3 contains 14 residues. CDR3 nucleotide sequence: TGTGCTAGTGGTTTAGAGGGGGCGCTCACTGAAGCTTTCTTT. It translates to CASGLEGALTEAFF.

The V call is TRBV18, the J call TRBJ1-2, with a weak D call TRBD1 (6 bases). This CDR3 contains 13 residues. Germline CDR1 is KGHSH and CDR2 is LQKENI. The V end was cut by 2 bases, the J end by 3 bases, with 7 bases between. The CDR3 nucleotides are TGTGCCAGCTCACCAGCAGGGGACTATGGCTACACCTTC. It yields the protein CASSPAGDYGYTF.

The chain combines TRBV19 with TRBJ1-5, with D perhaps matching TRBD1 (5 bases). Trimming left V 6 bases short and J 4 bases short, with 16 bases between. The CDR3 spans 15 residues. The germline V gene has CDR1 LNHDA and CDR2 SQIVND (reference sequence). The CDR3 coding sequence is TGTGCCAGTAGCCTGGGGCCTTCTCCAAATCAGCCCCAGCATTTT. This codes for CASSLGPSPNQPQHF. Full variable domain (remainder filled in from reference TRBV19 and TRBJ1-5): DGGITQSPKYLFRKEGQNVTLSCEQNLNHDAMYWYRQDPGQGLRLIYYSQIVNDFQKGDIAEGYSVSREKKESFPLTVTSAQKNPTAFYLCASSLGPSPNQPQHFGDGTRLSIL.

The CDR3, as DNA: TGTGCCAGCGGGCTATCTGGAGGCGGTGAGCAGTTCTTC. As protein: CASGLSGGGEQFF. The chain links TRBV2 to TRBJ2-1, with D possibly matching TRBD2 (5 bases). The CDR3 covers 13 residues. V lost 8 bases and J lost 9, with 17 bases in between. Germline V lookup: CDR1 SNHLY, CDR2 FYNNEI.

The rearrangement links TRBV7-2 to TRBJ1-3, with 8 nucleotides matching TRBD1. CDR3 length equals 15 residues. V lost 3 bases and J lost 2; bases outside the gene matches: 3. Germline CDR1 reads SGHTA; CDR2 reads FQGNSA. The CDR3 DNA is TGTGCCAGCAGCTTGGACAGGGCGACTGGAAACACCATATATTTT. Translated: CASSLDRATGNTIYF. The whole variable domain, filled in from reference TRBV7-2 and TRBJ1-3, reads GAGVSQSPSNKVTEKGKDVELRCDPISGHTALYWYRQSLGQGLEFLIYFQGNSAPDKSGLPSDRFSAERTGGSVSTLTIQRTQQEDSAVYLCASSLDRATGNTIYFGEGSWLTVV.

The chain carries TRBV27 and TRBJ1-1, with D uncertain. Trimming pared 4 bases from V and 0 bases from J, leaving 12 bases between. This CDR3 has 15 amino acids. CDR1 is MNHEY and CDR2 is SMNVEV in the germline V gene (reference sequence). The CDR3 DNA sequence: TGTGCCAGCAGTTCCGCCGCCGGGGTGAACACTGAAGCTTTCTTT. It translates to CASSSAAGVNTEAFF.

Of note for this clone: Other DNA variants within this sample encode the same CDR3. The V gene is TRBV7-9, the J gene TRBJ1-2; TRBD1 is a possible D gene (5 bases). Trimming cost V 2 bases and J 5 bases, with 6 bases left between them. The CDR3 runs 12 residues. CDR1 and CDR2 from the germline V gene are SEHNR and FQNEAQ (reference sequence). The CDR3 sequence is CASSLRGYGYTF. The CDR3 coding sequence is TGTGCCAGCAGCTTAAGGGGTTATGGCTACACCTTC.

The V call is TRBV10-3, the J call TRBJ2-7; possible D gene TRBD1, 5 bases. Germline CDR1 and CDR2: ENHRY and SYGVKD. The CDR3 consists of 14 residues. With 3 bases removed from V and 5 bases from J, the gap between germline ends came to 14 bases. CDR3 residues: CAISDSTGWDEQYF. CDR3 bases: TGTGCCATCAGTGATTCCACAGGCTGGGACGAGCAGTACTTC.

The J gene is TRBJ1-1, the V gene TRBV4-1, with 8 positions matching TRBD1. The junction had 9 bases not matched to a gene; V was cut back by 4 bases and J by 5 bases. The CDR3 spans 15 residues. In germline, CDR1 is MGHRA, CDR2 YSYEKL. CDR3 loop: CASSPSGTGLTEAFF. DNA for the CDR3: TGCGCCAGCAGCCCGTCGGGGACAGGACTAACTGAAGCTTTCTTT.

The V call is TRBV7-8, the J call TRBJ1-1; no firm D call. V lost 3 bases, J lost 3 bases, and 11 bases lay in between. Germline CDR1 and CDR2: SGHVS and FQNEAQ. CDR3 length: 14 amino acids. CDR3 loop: CASSLGGSYTEAFF. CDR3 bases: TGTGCCAGCAGCTTGGGTGGGAGCTACACTGAAGCTTTCTTT.

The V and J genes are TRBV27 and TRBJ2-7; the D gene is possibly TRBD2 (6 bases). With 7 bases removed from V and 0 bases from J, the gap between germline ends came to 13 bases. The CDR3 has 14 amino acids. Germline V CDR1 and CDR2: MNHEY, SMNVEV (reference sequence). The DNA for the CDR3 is TGTGCCAGCACCCTAGGGACTCCCTCCTACGAGCAGTACTTC. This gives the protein CASTLGTPSYEQYF.

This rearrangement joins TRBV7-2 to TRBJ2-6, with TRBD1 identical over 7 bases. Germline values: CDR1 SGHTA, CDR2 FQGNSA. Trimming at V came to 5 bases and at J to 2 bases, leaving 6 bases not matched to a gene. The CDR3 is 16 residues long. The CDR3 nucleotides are TGTGCCAGCAGCCGGTCAGGGGGAACTGGGGCCAACGTCCTGACTTTC. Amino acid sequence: CASSRSGGTGANVLTF.

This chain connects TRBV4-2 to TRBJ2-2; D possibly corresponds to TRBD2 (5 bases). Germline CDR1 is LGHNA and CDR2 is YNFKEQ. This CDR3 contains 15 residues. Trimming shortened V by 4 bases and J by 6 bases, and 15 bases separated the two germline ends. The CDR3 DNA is TGTGCCAGCAGCCGCAAGGCGGGTGACCCCGGGGAGCTGTTTTTT. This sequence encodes CASSRKAGDPGELFF.

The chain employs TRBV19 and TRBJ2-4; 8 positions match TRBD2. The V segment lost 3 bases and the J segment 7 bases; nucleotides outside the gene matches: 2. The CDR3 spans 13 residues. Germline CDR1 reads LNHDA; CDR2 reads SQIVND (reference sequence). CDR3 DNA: TGTGCCAGTAGTATTACGGGAGGGAACATTCAGTACTTC. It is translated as CASSITGGNIQYF.

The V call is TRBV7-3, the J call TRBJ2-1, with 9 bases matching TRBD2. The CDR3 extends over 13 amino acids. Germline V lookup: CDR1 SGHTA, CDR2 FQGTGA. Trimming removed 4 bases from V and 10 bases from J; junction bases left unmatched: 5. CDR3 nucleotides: TGTGCCAGCAGCTCCGGACTAGCGAACGAGCAGTTCTTC. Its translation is CASSSGLANEQFF.

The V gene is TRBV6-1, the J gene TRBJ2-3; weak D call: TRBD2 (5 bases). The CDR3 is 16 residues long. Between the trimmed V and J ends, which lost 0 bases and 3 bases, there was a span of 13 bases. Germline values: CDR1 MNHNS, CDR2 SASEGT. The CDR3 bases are TGTGCCAGCAGTGAAGCCCCGGGAAAAGGGACAGATACGCAGTATTTT. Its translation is CASSEAPGKGTDTQYF.

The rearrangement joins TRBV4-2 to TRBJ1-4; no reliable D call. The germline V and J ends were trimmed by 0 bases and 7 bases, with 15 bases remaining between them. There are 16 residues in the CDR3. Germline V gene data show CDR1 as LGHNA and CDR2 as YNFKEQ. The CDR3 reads CASSQEVRRSGEKLFF. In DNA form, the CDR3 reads TGTGCCAGCAGCCAAGAAGTAAGAAGGTCGGGTGAAAAACTGTTTTTT.

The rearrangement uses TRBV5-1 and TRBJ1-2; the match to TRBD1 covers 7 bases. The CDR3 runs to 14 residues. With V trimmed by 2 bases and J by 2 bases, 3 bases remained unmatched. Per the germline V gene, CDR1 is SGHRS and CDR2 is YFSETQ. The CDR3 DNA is TGCGCCAGCAGCTTTACAGGGGCGAACTATGGCTACACCTTC. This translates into CASSFTGANYGYTF.

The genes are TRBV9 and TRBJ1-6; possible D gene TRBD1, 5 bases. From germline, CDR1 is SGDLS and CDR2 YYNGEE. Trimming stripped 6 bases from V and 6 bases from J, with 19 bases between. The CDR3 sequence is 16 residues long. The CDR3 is CASTPDQGGPNSPLHF. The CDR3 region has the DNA TGTGCCAGCACCCCAGATCAGGGCGGTCCTAATTCACCCCTCCACTTT.

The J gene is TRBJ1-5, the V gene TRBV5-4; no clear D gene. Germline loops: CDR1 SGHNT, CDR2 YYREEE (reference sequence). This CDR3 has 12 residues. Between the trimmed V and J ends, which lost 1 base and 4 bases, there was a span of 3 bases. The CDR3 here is CASSLPNQPQHF. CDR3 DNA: TGTGCCAGCAGCTTGCCGAATCAGCCCCAGCATTTT. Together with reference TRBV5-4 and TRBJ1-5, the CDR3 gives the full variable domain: ETGVTQSPTHLIKTRGQQVTLRCSSQSGHNTVSWYQQALGQGPQFIFQYYREEENGRGNFPPRFSGLQFPNYSSELNVNALELDDSALYLCASSLPNQPQHFGDGTRLSIL.

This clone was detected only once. The chain's CDR3 is CSAGQFNQPQHF. DNA of the CDR3: TGCAGCGCCGGACAGTTCAATCAGCCCCAGCATTTT. The chain is built from TRBV29-1 and TRBJ1-5, with D perhaps TRBD1 (6 bases). Trimming removed 7 bases at V and 3 bases at J, with 10 bases between. The V gene's germline CDR1 is SQVTM and CDR2 ANQGSEA. The CDR3 has 12 residues.

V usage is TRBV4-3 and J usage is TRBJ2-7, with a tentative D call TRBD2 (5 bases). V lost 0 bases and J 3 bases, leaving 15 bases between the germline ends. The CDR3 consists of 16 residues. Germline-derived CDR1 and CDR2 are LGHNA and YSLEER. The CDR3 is CASSQEGAGSGYEQYF. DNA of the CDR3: TGCGCCAGCAGCCAAGAGGGAGCTGGGTCAGGCTACGAGCAGTACTTC.

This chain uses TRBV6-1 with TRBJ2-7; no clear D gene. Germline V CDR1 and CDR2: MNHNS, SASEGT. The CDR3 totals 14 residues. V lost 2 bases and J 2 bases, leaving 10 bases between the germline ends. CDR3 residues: CASSEPTETYEQYF. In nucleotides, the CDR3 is TGTGCCAGCAGTGAACCTACCGAGACCTACGAGCAGTACTTC.

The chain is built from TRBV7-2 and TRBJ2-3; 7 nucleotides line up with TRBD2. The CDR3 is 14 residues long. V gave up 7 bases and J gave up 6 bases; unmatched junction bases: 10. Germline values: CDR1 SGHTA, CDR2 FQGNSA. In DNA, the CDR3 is TGTGCCAGCAAACCTAGCGGCACCGCGGATACGCAGTATTTT. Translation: CASKPSGTADTQYF. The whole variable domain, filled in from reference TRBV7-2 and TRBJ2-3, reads GAGVSQSPSNKVTEKGKDVELRCDPISGHTALYWYRQSLGQGLEFLIYFQGNSAPDKSGLPSDRFSAERTGGSVSTLTIQRTQQEDSAVYLCASKPSGTADTQYFGPGTRLTVL.